This section outlines one TCR beta chain sequence together with its context. The PCR contained 60 Vbeta and 13 Jbeta primers. Produced via immunoSEQ multiplex PCR; TCRdb's table is partial and in-frame only. The repertoire holds around 100,000 clones, with 65% to 85% as singletons. The data were taken from a study of cytomegalovirus exposure and HLA in healthy donors. V was cut by 3 bases and J by 0 bases, with 10 bases left in between. CDR1 is SGHRS, CDR2 YFSETQ, per germline. The CDR3 loop spans 16 amino acids. Sequenced sample: PBMCs. The source is a woman in her 30s in good health and CMV-seropositive. The chain uses TRBV5-1 and TRBJ2-6, with D possibly being TRBD2 (6 bases). The CDR3: CASSSGLASGANVLTF. CDR3 DNA: TGCGCCAGCAGCTCGGGACTGGCCTCTGGGGCCAACGTCCTGACTTTC. Looking up the rest from reference TRBV5-1 and TRBJ2-6 gives the full variable domain: KAGVTQTPRYLIKTRGQQVTLSCSPISGHRSVSWYQQTPGQGLQFLFEYFSETQRNKGNFPGRFSGRQFSNSRSEMNVSTLELGDSALYLCASSSGLASGANVLTFGAGSRLTVL.